The T cell receptor (beta chain) under discussion was sequenced for a study of technical replicates of blood from a handful of donors. The V segment lost 5 bases and the J segment 7 bases; nucleotides outside the gene matches: 3. In germline, CDR1 is SEHNR, CDR2 FQNEAQ (reference sequence). CDR3 length: 13 residues. Sequenced by immunoSEQ multiplex PCR; TCRdb stores in-frame clones only, minus some. The sample consists of fewer than 80,000 clones, roughly 91% of them appearing once. The rearrangement joins TRBV7-9 to TRBJ2-1; the match to TRBD1 covers 9 bases. Sequenced sample: PBMCs. This TCR was recovered from a human donor in good health. Some clones in this sample may be carry-over from other donors' samples. CDR3 sequence reads: CASSAGTGNEQFF. The CDR3 nucleotides are TGTGCCAGCAGCGCAGGGACAGGGAATGAGCAGTTCTTC. Together with reference TRBV7-9 and TRBJ2-1, the CDR3 gives the full variable domain: DTGVSQNPRHKITKRGQNVTFRCDPISEHNRLYWYRQTLGQGPEFLTYFQNEAQLEKSRLLSDRFSAERPKGSFSTLEIQRTEQGDSAMYLCASSAGTGNEQFFGPGTRLTVL.